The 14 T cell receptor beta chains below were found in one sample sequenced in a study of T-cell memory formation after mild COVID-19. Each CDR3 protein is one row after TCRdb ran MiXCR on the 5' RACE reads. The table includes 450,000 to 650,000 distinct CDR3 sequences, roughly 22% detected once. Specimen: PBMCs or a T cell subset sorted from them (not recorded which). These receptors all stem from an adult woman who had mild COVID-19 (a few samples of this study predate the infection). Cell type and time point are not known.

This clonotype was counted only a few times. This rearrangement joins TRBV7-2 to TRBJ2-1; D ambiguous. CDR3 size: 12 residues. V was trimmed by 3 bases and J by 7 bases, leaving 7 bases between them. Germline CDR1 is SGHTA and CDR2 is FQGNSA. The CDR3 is CASSFPWNEQFF. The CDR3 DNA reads TGTGCCAGCAGCTTCCCGTGGAATGAGCAGTTCTTC.

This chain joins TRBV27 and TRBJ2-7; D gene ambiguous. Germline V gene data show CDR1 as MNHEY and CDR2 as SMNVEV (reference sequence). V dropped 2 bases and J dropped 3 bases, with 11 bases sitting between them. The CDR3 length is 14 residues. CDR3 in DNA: TGTGCCAGCAGTTTAAAGCCTAACCTCTACGAGCAGTACTTC. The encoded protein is CASSLKPNLYEQYF.

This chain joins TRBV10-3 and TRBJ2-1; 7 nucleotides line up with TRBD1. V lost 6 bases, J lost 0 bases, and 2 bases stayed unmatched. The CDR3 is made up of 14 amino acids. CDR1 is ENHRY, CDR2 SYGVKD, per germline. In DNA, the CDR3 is TGTGCCATCAGAGGGACAGACTCCTACAATGAGCAGTTCTTC. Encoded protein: CAIRGTDSYNEQFF.

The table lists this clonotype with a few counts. In DNA, the CDR3 is TGTGCCAGCAGCCCCCGATCACTAGCGGGCCGGGATGAGCAGTTCTTC. It yields the protein CASSPRSLAGRDEQFF. The rearrangement uses TRBV11-2 and TRBJ2-1, with 9 positions matching TRBD2. V was clipped by 5 bases and J by 8 bases; unmatched bases: 13. The CDR3 is 16 residues long. Germline V lookup: CDR1 SGHAT, CDR2 FQNNGV.

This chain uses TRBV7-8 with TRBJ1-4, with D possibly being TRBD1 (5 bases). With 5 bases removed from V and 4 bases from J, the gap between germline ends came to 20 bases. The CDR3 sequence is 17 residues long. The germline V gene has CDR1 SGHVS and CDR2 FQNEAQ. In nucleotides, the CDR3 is TGTGCCAGCAGCCTTAGACTGGCGGGGCTCGGTAATGAAAAACTGTTTTTT. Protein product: CASSLRLAGLGNEKLFF.

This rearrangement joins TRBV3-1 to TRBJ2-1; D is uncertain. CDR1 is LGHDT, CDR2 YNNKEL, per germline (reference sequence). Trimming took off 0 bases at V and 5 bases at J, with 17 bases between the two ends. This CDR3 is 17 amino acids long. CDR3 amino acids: CASSQDFWSLINNEQFF. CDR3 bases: TGTGCCAGCAGCCAAGATTTTTGGTCGCTTATTAACAATGAGCAGTTCTTC.

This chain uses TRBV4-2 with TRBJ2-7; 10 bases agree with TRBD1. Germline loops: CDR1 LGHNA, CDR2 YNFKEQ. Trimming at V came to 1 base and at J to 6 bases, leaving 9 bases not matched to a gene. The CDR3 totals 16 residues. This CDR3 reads CASSQASGQGVAEQYV. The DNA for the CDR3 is TGTGCCAGCAGCCAAGCCTCCGGACAGGGGGTAGCCGAGCAGTACGTC.

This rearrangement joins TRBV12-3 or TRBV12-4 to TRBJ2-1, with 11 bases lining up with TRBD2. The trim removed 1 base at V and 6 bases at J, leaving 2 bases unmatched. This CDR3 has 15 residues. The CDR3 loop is CASSLVAGGLNEQFF. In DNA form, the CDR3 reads TGTGCCAGCAGTTTAGTAGCGGGAGGGCTCAATGAGCAGTTCTTC.

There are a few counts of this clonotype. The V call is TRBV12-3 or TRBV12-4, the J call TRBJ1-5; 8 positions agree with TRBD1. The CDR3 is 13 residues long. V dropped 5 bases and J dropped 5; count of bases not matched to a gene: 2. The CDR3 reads CASSVQGDQPQHF. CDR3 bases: TGTGCCAGCAGTGTACAGGGGGATCAGCCCCAGCATTTT.

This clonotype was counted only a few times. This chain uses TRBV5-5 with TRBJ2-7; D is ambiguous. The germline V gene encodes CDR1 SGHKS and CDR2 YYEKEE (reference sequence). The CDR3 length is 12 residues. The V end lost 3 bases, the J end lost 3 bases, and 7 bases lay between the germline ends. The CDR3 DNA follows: TGTGCCAGCAGCTCCAACCTCTACGAGCAGTACTTC. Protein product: CASSSNLYEQYF.

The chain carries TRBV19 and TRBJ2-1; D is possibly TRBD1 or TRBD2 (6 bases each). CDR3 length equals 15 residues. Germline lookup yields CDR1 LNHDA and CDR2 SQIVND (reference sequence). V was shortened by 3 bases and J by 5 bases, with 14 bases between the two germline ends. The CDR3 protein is CASSISGGPDNEQFF. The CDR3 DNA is TGTGCCAGTAGTATTAGTGGGGGGCCTGACAATGAGCAGTTCTTC.

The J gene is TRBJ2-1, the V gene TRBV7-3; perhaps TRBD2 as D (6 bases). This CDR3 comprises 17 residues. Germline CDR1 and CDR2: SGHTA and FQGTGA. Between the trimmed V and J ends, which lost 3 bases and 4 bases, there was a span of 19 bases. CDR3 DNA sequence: TGTGCCAGCAGCTTCCGGAGGGGACCCCGACCTTACAATGAGCAGTTCTTC. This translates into CASSFRRGPRPYNEQFF.

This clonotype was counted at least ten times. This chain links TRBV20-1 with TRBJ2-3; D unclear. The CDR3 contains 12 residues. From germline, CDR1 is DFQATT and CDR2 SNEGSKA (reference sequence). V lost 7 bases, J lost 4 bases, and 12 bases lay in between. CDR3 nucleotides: TGCAGTGTTTCTGAGGTCTCAGATACGCAGTATTTT. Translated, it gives CSVSEVSDTQYF.

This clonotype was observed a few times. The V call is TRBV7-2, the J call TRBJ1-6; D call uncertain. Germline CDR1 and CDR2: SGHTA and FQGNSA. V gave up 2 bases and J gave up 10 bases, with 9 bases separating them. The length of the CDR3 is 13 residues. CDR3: CASSLRDRSPLHF. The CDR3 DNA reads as TGTGCCAGCAGCTTAAGGGATCGGTCACCCCTCCACTTT.